Sequencing of this T cell receptor (beta chain) was carried out in a study of T cell responses to AZD1222 COVID-19 vaccine. Remarks on this clone: Its antigen remains unidentified.

Study results and limitations: At baseline, just six AZD1222 recipients tested seropositive.

Only in-frame clones appear in the TCRdb table, and some are missing; sequencing was by immunoSEQ multiplex PCR. The sample yields 95,000 or so clones, about 90% seen once. The CDR3 contains 11 residues. CDR1 and CDR2 from the germline V gene are ENHRY and SYGVKD. Trimming removed 4 bases from V and 5 bases from J, with 6 bases in between. The TCR sequence derives from an adult in good health. This sample comprised peripheral blood, obtained on day 0 of MenACWY control vaccination. This chain connects TRBV10-3 to TRBJ2-7; the D is unclear. The CDR3 spells CAISVGDEQYF. The CDR3 bases are TGTGCCATCAGTGTGGGCGACGAGCAGTACTTC.